These T cell receptor beta chains were read from a single sample in a study of blood T cell repertoires in COVID-19. Only in-frame clones appear in the TCRdb table, and some are missing; sequencing was by immunoSEQ multiplex PCR. The sample includes 200,000 to 250,000 clones, about 86% of them seen just once. The sequencing input was PBMCs or T cells enriched from blood (not recorded which). Every receptor here comes from a woman between 45 and 65 years old in a cohort exposed to, infected with or recovered from COVID-19 (not recorded which). The CDR3 runs from the conserved cysteine through the conserved F or W. A D gene is named only where the DNA matches it firmly. Size values are once, few and many counts, or a class for expanded clones, and some rows have none.

>TRBJ1-1|NA|NA|TRBV19
CASSIDTGMNTEAFF
TGTGCCAGTAGTATAGACACGGGTATGAACACTGAAGCTTTCTTT
>TRBJ1-1|TRBD1|NA|TRBV9
CASSVGRGSEAFF
TGTGCCAGCAGCGTAGGCAGGGGGTCTGAAGCTTTCTTT
>TRBJ1-1|NA|NA|TRBV18
CASSPGLRGPSHTEAFF
TGTGCCAGCTCACCGGGATTGCGGGGGCCCTCTCACACTGAAGCTTTCTTT
>TRBJ1-5|NA|NA|TRBV18
CASSPAGDNQPQHF
TGTGCCAGCTCACCAGCAGGTGACAATCAGCCCCAGCATTTT
>TRBJ1-1|NA|NA|TRBV5-1
CASSLDDRRTEAFF
TGCGCCAGCAGCTTGGACGACAGGCGCACTGAAGCTTTCTTT
>TRBJ2-5|NA|NA|TRBV7-9
CASSSLSQGSQETQYF
TGTGCCAGCAGTAGCCTAAGTCAGGGGAGCCAAGAGACCCAGTACTTC
>TRBJ1-4|TRBD1|NA|TRBV7-9
CASSRGQGSNEKLFF
TGTGCCAGCAGCCGTGGACAGGGGAGTAATGAAAAACTGTTTTTT
>TRBJ1-5|NA|NA|TRBV5-1
CASSLAGGNSNQPQHF
TGCGCCAGCAGCTTGGCCGGAGGGAATAGCAATCAGCCCCAGCATTTT
>TRBJ2-7|TRBD2|few|TRBV11-1
CASSPQAGGLRYEQYF
TGTGCCAGCAGTCCCCAGGCGGGGGGCCTCCGCTACGAGCAGTACTTC
>TRBJ1-6|TRBD1|NA|TRBV6-6
CASSFGTAGNSPLHF
TGTGCCAGCAGCTTCGGGACAGCGGGTAATTCACCCCTCCACTTT
>TRBJ1-3|NA|NA|TRBV5-4
CASSLAGVSSGNTIYF
TGTGCCAGCAGCTTGGCCGGTGTTTCATCTGGAAACACCATATATTTT
>TRBJ1-1|NA|NA|TRBV14
CASSRTRNTEAFF
TGTGCCAGCAGCCGCACAAGGAACACTGAAGCTTTCTTT
>TRBJ2-3|TRBD2|once|TRBV30
CAWSLRTSATQYF
TGTGCCTGGAGCCTCCGAACTAGCGCGACGCAGTATTTT
>TRBJ1-4|NA|NA|TRBV28
CASSLHLNEEKLFF
TGTGCCAGCAGTTTACATCTCAACGAGGAAAAACTGTTTTTT
>TRBJ2-3|TRBD1|NA|TRBV29-1
CSVEPGQQADTQYF
TGCAGCGTAGAACCGGGACAGCAAGCAGATACGCAGTATTTT
>TRBJ2-5|NA|few|TRBV7-2
CASSLAATKETQYF
TGTGCCAGCAGCTTAGCCGCTACTAAAGAGACCCAGTACTTC
>TRBJ1-3|TRBD1|NA|TRBV5-1
CASSLDTGTGSNTIYF
TGCGCCAGCAGCTTGGATACCGGGACAGGGAGTAACACCATATATTTT
>TRBJ2-4|NA|NA|TRBV6-5
CASIGGVGNIQYF
TGTGCCAGCATCGGAGGGGTTGGAAACATTCAGTACTTC
>TRBJ1-1|NA|NA|TRBV23-1
CASSRSSPAFF
TGCGCCAGCAGTCGGTCGAGCCCGGCTTTCTTT
>TRBJ1-4|NA|NA|TRBV6-5
CASSRQDNEKLFF
TGTGCCAGCAGCAGACAGGATAATGAAAAACTGTTTTTT
>TRBJ2-7|TRBD2|NA|TRBV7-8
CASSFSGAYEQYF
TGTGCCAGCAGCTTTAGCGGGGCCTACGAGCAGTACTTC
>TRBJ1-6|TRBD1|NA|TRBV28
CASSHGTGLNSPLHF
TGTGCCAGCAGCCACGGGACAGGCCTTAATTCACCCCTCCACTTT
>TRBJ1-4|NA|NA|TRBV3-1/TRBV3-2
CASSQDRAGVSEKLFF
TGTGCCAGCAGCCAAGATAGGGCAGGGGTGAGCGAAAAACTGTTTTTT
>TRBJ1-3|NA|NA|TRBV4-1
CASSQGDWFGGNTIYF
TGCGCCAGCAGCCAAGGCGACTGGTTTGGCGGAAACACCATATATTTT
>TRBJ1-2|TRBD1|NA|TRBV28
CASSLYVGTGVVPNYGYTF
TGTGCCAGCAGTTTATACGTTGGGACAGGGGTCGTACCTAACTATGGCTACACCTTC
>TRBJ2-2|NA|NA|TRBV29-1
CSVGQGSVGELFF
TGCAGCGTTGGTCAGGGGTCAGTCGGGGAGCTGTTTTTT
>TRBJ2-7|TRBD1|NA|TRBV27
CASSLSSGTAYEQYF
TGTGCCAGCAGTTTATCCTCCGGGACAGCTTACGAGCAGTACTTC
>TRBJ1-1|TRBD1|NA|TRBV5-1
CASSYYLDRGLHEAFF
TGCGCCAGCAGCTATTATCTCGACAGGGGGCTTCATGAAGCTTTCTTT
>TRBJ1-4|TRBD1|NA|TRBV18
CASTPDRNEKLFF
TGTGCCAGCACACCGGACAGGAATGAAAAACTGTTTTTT
>TRBJ2-6|NA|NA|TRBV11-2
CASSVRVKNYGANVLTF
TGTGCCAGCAGCGTCAGGGTTAAGAATTATGGGGCCAACGTCCTGACTTTC
>TRBJ2-1|TRBD2|NA|TRBV24-1
CATSDYQRGSDEQFF
TGTGCCACCAGTGATTATCAGCGGGGGTCTGATGAGCAGTTCTTC
>TRBJ2-1|TRBD1|NA|TRBV9
CASSMGQSYNEQFF
TGTGCCAGCAGCATGGGACAGTCTTACAATGAGCAGTTCTTC
>TRBJ1-1|TRBD1|NA|TRBV4-3
CASSQPGQAEQAFF
TGCGCCAGCAGCCAACCAGGACAGGCGGAGCAAGCTTTCTTT
>TRBJ2-5|TRBD2|NA|TRBV28
CASSLLFGRRGSETQYF
TGTGCCAGCAGTTTATTATTTGGACGGCGGGGGTCAGAGACCCAGTACTTC
>TRBJ2-1|TRBD1|NA|TRBV15
CATSRDLGQGAPYEQFF
TGTGCCACCAGCAGAGATCTGGGACAGGGGGCGCCGTATGAGCAGTTCTTC
>TRBJ1-4|TRBD1|NA|TRBV3-1/TRBV3-2
CASSQDQQGWATNEKLFF
TGTGCCAGCAGCCAAGACCAACAGGGGTGGGCAACTAATGAAAAACTGTTTTTT